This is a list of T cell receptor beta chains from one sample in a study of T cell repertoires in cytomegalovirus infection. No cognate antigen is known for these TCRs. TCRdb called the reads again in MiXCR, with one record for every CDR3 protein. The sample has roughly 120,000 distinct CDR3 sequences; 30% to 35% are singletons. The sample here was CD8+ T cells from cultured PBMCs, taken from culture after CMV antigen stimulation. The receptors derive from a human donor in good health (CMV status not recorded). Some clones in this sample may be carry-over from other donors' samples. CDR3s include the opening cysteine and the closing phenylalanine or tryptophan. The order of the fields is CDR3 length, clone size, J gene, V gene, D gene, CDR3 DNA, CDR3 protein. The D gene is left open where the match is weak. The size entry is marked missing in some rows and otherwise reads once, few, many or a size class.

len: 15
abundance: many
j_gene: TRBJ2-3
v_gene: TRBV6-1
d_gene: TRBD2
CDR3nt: TGTGCCAGCAGTGAACTAGCGGGGGCCACAGATACGCAGTATTTT
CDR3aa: CASSELAGATDTQYF

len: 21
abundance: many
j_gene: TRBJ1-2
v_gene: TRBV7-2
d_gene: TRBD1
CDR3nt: TGTGCCAGCAGCTTAGGTTTGTGGGACAGGGAGAGGCCAACAACTAACTATGGCTACACCTTC
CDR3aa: CASSLGLWDRERPTTNYGYTF

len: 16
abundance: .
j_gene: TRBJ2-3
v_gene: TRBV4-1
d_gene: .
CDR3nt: TGCGCCAGCAGCCCGGGGTGGTCGGGGGCGGCAGATACGCAGTATTTT
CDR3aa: CASSPGWSGAADTQYF

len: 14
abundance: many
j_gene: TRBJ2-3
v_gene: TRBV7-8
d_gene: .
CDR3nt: TGTGCCAGCAGCTTAGCCTATAGCACAGATACGCAGTATTTT
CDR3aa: CASSLAYSTDTQYF

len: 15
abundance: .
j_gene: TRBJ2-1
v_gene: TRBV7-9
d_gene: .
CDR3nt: TGTGCCAGCAGCCTCCGGGGCTCCCCGTCCAATGAGCAGTTCTTC
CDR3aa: CASSLRGSPSNEQFF

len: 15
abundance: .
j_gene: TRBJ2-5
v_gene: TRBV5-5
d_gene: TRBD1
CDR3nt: TGTGCCAGCAGCTTGGCGGCAGGGGGCGAAGGGAACCAGTACTTC
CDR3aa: CASSLAAGGEGNQYF

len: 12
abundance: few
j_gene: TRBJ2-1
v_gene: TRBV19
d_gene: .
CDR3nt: TGTGCCACTCAGTTTTCCTACAATGAGCAGTTCTTC
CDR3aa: CATQFSYNEQFF

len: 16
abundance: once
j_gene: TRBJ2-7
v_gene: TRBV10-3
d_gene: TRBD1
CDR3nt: TGTGCCATCAGTGAATCTCTGGGACAGAGCTCCTACGAGCAGTACTTC
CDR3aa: CAISESLGQSSYEQYF

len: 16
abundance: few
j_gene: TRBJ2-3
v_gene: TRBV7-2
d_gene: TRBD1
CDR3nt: TGTGCCAGCAGCGGGACAGGGGGCGGGTTCCCAGATACGCAGTATTTT
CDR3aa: CASSGTGGGFPDTQYF

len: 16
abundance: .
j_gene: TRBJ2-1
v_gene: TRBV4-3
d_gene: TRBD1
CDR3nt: TGCGCCAGCAGCCCTAGACCGGGACAGGGGGGGAATGAGCAGTTCTTC
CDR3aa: CASSPRPGQGGNEQFF

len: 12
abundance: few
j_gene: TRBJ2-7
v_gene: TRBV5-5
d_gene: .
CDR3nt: TGTGCCAGCACCATGGTGGACTACGAGCAGTACTTC
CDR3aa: CASTMVDYEQYF

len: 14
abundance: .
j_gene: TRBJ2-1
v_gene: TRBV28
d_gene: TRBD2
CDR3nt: TGTGCCAGCTGGAGGGCGGGGGGGGGCAATGAGCAGTTCTTC
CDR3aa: CASWRAGGGNEQFF

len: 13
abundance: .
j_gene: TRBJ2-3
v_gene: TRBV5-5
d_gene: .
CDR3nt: TGTGCCAGCAGCGCCACAGGGTTAGATACGCAGTATTTT
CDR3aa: CASSATGLDTQYF

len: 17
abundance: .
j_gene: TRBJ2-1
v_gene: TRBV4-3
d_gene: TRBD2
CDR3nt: TGCGCCAGCAGCCAAGAAGGCGGGGGGACCCTTTACAATGAGCAGTTCTTC
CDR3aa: CASSQEGGGTLYNEQFF

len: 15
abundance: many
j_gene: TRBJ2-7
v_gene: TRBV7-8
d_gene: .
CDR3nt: TGTGCCAGCAGCTTAGCCGGGACGCTCGCCCACGAGCAGTACTTC
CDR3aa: CASSLAGTLAHEQYF

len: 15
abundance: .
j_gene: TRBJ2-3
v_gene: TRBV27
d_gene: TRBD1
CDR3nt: TGTGCCAGCAGTCCGGGGACAGAGTACACAGATACGCAGTATTTT
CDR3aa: CASSPGTEYTDTQYF

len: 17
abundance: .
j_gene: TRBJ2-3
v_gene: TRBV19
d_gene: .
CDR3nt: TGTGCCAGTAGTATTATTAGGTCGGACAACACGCCAGATACGCAGTATTTT
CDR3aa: CASSIIRSDNTPDTQYF

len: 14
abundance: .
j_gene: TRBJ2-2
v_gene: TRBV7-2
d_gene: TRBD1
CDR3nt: TGTGCCAGCAGCTGGACAGGGACCCCCGGGGAGCTGTTTTTT
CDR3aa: CASSWTGTPGELFF

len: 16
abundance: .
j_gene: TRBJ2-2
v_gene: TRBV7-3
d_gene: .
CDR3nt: TGTGCCAGCAGCTTATATTCCCCGGGAACGACCGGGGAGCTGTTTTTT
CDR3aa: CASSLYSPGTTGELFF

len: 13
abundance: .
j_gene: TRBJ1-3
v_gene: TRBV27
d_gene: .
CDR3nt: TGTGCCAGCAGTTTATCGACGGGAAACACCATATATTTT
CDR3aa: CASSLSTGNTIYF

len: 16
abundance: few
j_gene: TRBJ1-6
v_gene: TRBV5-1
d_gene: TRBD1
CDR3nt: TGCGCCAGCAGCTTGGATGGACAGGGGGCGAATTCACCCCTCCACTTT
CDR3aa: CASSLDGQGANSPLHF

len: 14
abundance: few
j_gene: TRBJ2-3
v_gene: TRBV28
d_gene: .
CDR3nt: TGTGCCAGCAGTTTAACGGCGGTCACAGATACGCAGTATTTT
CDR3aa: CASSLTAVTDTQYF

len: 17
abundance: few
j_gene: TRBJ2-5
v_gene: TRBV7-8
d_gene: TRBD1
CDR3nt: TGTGCCAGCAGCTCAATCAGGACAGGGGGACTACAAGAGACCCAGTACTTC
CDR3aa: CASSSIRTGGLQETQYF

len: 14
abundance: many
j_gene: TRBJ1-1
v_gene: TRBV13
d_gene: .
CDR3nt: TGTGCCAGCAGCCGGGGGGCGGTCGGCACTGAAGCTTTCTTT
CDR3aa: CASSRGAVGTEAFF

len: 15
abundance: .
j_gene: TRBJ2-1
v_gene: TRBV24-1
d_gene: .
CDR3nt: TGTGCCACCAGTCACGGCGACAGAGGGTACAATGAGCAGTTCTTC
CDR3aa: CATSHGDRGYNEQFF

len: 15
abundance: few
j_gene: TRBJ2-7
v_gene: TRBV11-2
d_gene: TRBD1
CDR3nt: TGTGCCAGCAGCTCTATGACAGGGGTGGAGGCCGAGCAGTACTTC
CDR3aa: CASSSMTGVEAEQYF

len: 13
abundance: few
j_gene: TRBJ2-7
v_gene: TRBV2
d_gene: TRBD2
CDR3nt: TGTGCCAGCAGGGGGGGGAGCTCCTACGAGCAGTACTTC
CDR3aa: CASRGGSSYEQYF

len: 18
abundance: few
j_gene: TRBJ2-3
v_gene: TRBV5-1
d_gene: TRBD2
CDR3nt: TGCGCCAGCAGCTTGGAGTTAGCGGGGGCGCCAACGACAGATACGCAGTATTTT
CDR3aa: CASSLELAGAPTTDTQYF

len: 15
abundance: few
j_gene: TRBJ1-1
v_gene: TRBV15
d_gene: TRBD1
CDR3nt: TGTGCCACCAGCGGAGACAGGGGGCTCTGGAGTGAAGCTTTCTTT
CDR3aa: CATSGDRGLWSEAFF

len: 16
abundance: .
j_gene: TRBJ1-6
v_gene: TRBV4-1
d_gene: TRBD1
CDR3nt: TGCGCCAGCAGCCAAGACTCAGGGGGTAATAATTCACCCCTCCACTTT
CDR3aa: CASSQDSGGNNSPLHF

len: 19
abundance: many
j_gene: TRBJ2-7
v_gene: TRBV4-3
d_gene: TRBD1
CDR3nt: TGCGCCAGCAGCCAAGATCGGATCTTGGGGACAGGGGTCTCCTACGAGCAGTACTTC
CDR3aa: CASSQDRILGTGVSYEQYF

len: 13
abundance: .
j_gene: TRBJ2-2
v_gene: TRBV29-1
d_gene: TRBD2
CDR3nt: TGCAGCGTGATTAGCGGGGAAGGCGGGGAGCTGTTTTTT
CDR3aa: CSVISGEGGELFF

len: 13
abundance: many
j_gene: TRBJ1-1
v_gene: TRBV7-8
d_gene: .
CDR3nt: TGTGCCAGCAGTCCCTACAGGGCCGCTGAAGCTTTCTTT
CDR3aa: CASSPYRAAEAFF

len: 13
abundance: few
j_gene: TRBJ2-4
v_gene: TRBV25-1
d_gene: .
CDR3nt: TGTGCCAGCCATGACAGTTTCAAAAACATTCAGTACTTC
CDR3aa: CASHDSFKNIQYF

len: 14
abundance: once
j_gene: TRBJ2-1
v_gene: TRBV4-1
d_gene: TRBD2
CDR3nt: TGCGCCAGCAGCCAACCGGGACTAGCCAGGGAGCAGTTCTTC
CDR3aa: CASSQPGLAREQFF

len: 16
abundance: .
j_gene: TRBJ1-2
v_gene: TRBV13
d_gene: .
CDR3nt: TGTGCCAGCAGCCCCCCCGCAGGGCCTACTAACTATGGCTACACCTTC
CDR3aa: CASSPPAGPTNYGYTF

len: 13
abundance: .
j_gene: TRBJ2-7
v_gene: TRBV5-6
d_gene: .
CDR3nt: TGTGCCAGCAGCTGGGCCGTAAACTACGAGCAGTACTTC
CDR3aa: CASSWAVNYEQYF

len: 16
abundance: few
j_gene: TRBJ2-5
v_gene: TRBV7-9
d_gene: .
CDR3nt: TGTGCCAGCACGTACCTCCAGGGTCCCAGCCAAGAGACCCAGTACTTC
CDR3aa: CASTYLQGPSQETQYF

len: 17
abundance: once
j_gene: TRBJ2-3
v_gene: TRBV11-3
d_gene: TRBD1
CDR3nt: TGTGCCAGCAGCAGAGGACAGGGGGTCCCTTCATTAGATACGCAGTATTTT
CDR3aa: CASSRGQGVPSLDTQYF

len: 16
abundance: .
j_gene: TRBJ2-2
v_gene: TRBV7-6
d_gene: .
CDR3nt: TGTGCCAGCAGCGCCCAACAGGGAGCGAACACCGGGGAGCTGTTTTTT
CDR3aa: CASSAQQGANTGELFF

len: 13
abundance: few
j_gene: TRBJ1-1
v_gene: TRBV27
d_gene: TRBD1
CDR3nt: TGTGCCAGCAGTTTCGCAGGGGGTGGAGAAGCTTTCTTT
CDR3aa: CASSFAGGGEAFF

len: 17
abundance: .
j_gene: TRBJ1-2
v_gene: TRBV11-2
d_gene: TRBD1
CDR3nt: TGTGCCAGCAGCTTAGACGGGACAGGGGTATGGCGATATGGCTACACCTTC
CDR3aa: CASSLDGTGVWRYGYTF

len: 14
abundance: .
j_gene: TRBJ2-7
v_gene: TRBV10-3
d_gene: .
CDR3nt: TGTGCCATCAGTGGGACAGATCGGACCTACGAGCAGTACTTC
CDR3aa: CAISGTDRTYEQYF

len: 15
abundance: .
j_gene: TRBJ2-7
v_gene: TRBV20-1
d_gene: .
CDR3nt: TGCAGTGCTAGGGCGACAGGAGACAGCTCCTACGAGCAGTACTTC
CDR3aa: CSARATGDSSYEQYF